This TCR beta chain came from a study of blood T cell repertoires in COVID-19. Assay: immunoSEQ multiplex PCR; the TCRdb copy retains only in-frame clones and omits some. Among roughly 150,000 clones, around four fifths were seen once, and the ten largest hold roughly 8%. This CDR3 is 16 amino acids long. Germline CDR1 reads LNHDA; CDR2 reads SQIVND (reference sequence). Trimming took 7 bases from V and 4 from J; bases not matched to a gene: 11. Material for sequencing was PBMCs or T cells enriched from blood (not recorded which). The receptor was isolated from a woman in her forties or fifties who had recovered from COVID-19. The chain employs TRBV19 and TRBJ2-2; TRBD2 agrees at 8 bases. The chain's CDR3 is CASIRGGLIGTGELFF. The CDR3 bases are TGTGCCAGTATTCGGGGGGGTCTTATAGGCACCGGGGAGCTGTTTTTT.